The 22 T cell receptor beta chains below come from one sample, sequenced in a study of blood T cell repertoires in COVID-19. The assay was immunoSEQ multiplex PCR, and TCRdb's table has in-frame clones only and misses some. Among approximately 240,000 clones listed, approximately 91% were seen once. Specimen: peripheral blood. Receptors originate from a man under 40 with COVID-19, enrolled during active disease.

This clone was recorded once. The chain uses TRBV27 and TRBJ1-4, with D maybe TRBD1 (6 bases). The CDR3 has 13 residues. The ends were cut back, 8 bases at V and 8 bases at J, with 15 bases in the middle. Germline CDR1 and CDR2: MNHEY and SMNVEV (reference sequence). Here the CDR3 DNA reads TGTGCCAGCGGACTCGGGACACTCGAAAAACTGTTTTTT. It specifies CASGLGTLEKLFF.

This chain connects TRBV6-5 to TRBJ1-4, with D possibly matching TRBD1 (5 bases). V lost 7 bases to trimming and J lost 8 bases, with 17 bases between them. The CDR3 spans 14 residues. Germline CDR1 MNHEY, CDR2 SVGAGI. CDR3 sequence (DNA): TGTGCCAGCAAACGGTTGCGGGGGGAGGAAAAACTGTTTTTT. Translation: CASKRLRGEEKLFF.

V usage is TRBV11-3 and J usage is TRBJ2-3, with 7 nucleotides matching TRBD2. This CDR3 is 15 amino acids long. V shed 1 base, J shed 2 bases, and the junction held 3 bases outside the gene matches. CDR1 and CDR2 from the germline V gene are SGHNT and YENEEA. CDR3 in DNA: TGTGCCAGCAGCTTAGGTCTAGCGGCCACAGATACGCAGTATTTT. Protein sequence: CASSLGLAATDTQYF.

The genes are TRBV7-2 and TRBJ2-1; D remains ambiguous. With 3 bases removed from V and 8 bases from J, the gap between germline ends came to 8 bases. The CDR3 loop spans 12 amino acids. From germline, CDR1 is SGHTA and CDR2 FQGNSA. The CDR3 DNA follows: TGTGCCAGCAGCTTGAACTTAGATGAGCAGTTCTTC. As protein: CASSLNLDEQFF.

The chain couples TRBV12-3 or TRBV12-4 to TRBJ2-7; TRBD1 is a possible D gene (5 bases). Trimming took 3 bases from V and 5 from J, leaving 11 bases between them. The CDR3 extends over 13 amino acids. The CDR3 sequence: CASSLGRAHEQYF. The CDR3 nucleotides are TGTGCCAGCAGTTTGGGCAGGGCCCACGAGCAGTACTTC.

The rearrangement links TRBV12-3 or TRBV12-4 to TRBJ2-3; unclear D gene. V lost 7 bases and J 0 bases, leaving 8 bases between the germline ends. The CDR3 extends over 13 amino acids. CDR3 region: CASKTYSTDTQYF. Written as DNA, the CDR3 is TGTGCCAGCAAAACATACAGCACAGATACGCAGTATTTT.

The chain couples TRBV27 to TRBJ1-1; 8 bases are shared with TRBD1. With V trimmed by 5 bases and J by 5 bases, 7 bases remained unmatched. This CDR3 region has 14 residues. Germline assignment: CDR1 MNHEY and CDR2 SMNVEV (reference sequence). CDR3: CASSHTGGETEAFF. CDR3 nucleotide sequence: TGTGCCAGCAGTCATACAGGGGGTGAGACTGAAGCTTTCTTT.

The genes are TRBV3-1 (or the pseudogene TRBV3-2) and TRBJ2-7; D perhaps matches TRBD2 (5 bases). CDR3 length equals 14 residues. Germline CDR1 reads LGHDT; CDR2 reads YNNKEL (reference sequence). V shed 6 bases and J shed 0 bases, with 12 bases lying between them. The CDR3 DNA is TGTGCCAGCAGGACGGGGATCAACTCCTACGAGCAGTACTTC. Translating it yields CASRTGINSYEQYF.

The rearrangement links TRBV3-1 (or the pseudogene TRBV3-2) to TRBJ1-3, with no clear D. Trimming took 4 bases from V and 0 from J, leaving 7 bases between them. The CDR3 length is 14 residues. Germline lookup yields CDR1 LGHDT and CDR2 YNNKEL (reference sequence). The CDR3 is CASSLTDSGNTIYF. DNA for the CDR3: TGTGCCAGCAGCCTTACTGACTCTGGAAACACCATATATTTT.

The chain carries TRBV5-1 and TRBJ2-1, with 14 bases lining up with TRBD2. Trimming took 7 bases from V and 9 from J; bases not matched to a gene: 9. Per germline, CDR1 SGHRS and CDR2 YFSETQ. The CDR3 runs 15 residues. CDR3 in amino acids: CASGLTSGGAGEQFF. The CDR3, as DNA: TGCGCCAGCGGATTGACTAGCGGGGGGGCTGGTGAGCAGTTCTTC.

This clone was counted a few times. The rearrangement joins TRBV11-2 to TRBJ1-4, with TRBD1 identical over 9 bases. From germline, CDR1 is SGHAT and CDR2 FQNNGV. CDR3 length equals 15 residues. V dropped 1 base and J dropped 5; count of bases not matched to a gene: 2. CDR3 loop: CASSLGGTGNEKLFF. CDR3 DNA: TGTGCCAGCAGCTTAGGGGGGACAGGGAATGAAAAACTGTTTTTT.

The DNA of the CDR3 is TGTGCCAGCAGCCGAACTAGCGAGGCCACCGGGGAGCTGTTTTTT. Amino acids: CASSRTSEATGELFF. The chain uses TRBV5-4 and TRBJ2-2; 7 nucleotides align to TRBD2. Germline V CDR1 and CDR2: SGHNT, YYREEE (reference sequence). The CDR3 sequence is 15 residues long. V lost 4 bases, J lost 4 bases, and 7 bases stayed unmatched.

V gene TRBV5-1 combines with J gene TRBJ2-3; 8 nucleotides match TRBD2. V shed 0 bases and J 0 bases; nucleotides not matched to a gene: 6. The V gene's germline CDR1 is SGHRS and CDR2 YFSETQ. The CDR3 totals 17 residues. The CDR3 DNA is TGCGCCAGCAGCTTGGCCGGGGCGGGGGGCAGCACAGATACGCAGTATTTT. Its protein is CASSLAGAGGSTDTQYF.

The rearrangement links TRBV5-1 to TRBJ2-1, with 9 bases that match TRBD2. The CDR3 covers 15 residues. The trim removed 5 bases at V and 4 bases at J, leaving 7 bases unmatched. Germline CDR1 reads SGHRS; CDR2 reads YFSETQ. The CDR3 nucleotides are TGCGCCAGCAGAGCGGGGGGCACTAGGTACAATGAGCAGTTCTTC. This codes for CASRAGGTRYNEQFF.

The V gene is TRBV9, the J gene TRBJ1-1; 7 bases fit TRBD1. Trimming removed 0 bases from V and 11 bases from J; junction bases left unmatched: 10. Looked up from germline, CDR1 is SGDLS and CDR2 is YYNGEE. The CDR3 runs to 14 residues. DNA for the CDR3: TGTGCCAGCAGCGTAGGGTCAGGGGGAAGAGAGGCTTTCTTT. Encoded protein: CASSVGSGGREAFF. The full variable domain, rest sourced from reference TRBV9 and TRBJ1-1, is DSGVTQTPKHLITATGQRVTLRCSPRSGDLSVYWYQQSLDQGLQFLIQYYNGEERAKGNILERFSAQQFPDLHSELNLSSLELGDSALYFCASSVGSGGREAFFGQGTRLTVV.

The V and J genes are TRBV5-1 and TRBJ1-2, with D perhaps matching TRBD1 (6 bases). Trimming took off 2 bases at V and 0 bases at J, with 14 bases between the two ends. CDR1 is SGHRS and CDR2 is YFSETQ in the germline V gene. The CDR3 extends over 16 amino acids. In DNA, the CDR3 is TGCGCCAGCAGCTTTAGGGGGGGCCGTTCTAACTATGGCTACACCTTC. It is translated as CASSFRGGRSNYGYTF.

V gene TRBV6-6 combines with J gene TRBJ1-1; D is undetermined. The length of the CDR3 is 14 residues. Trimming stripped 2 bases from V and 6 bases from J, with 13 bases between. Germline loops: CDR1 MNHNY, CDR2 SVGAGI (reference sequence). As DNA, the CDR3 is TGTGCCAGCAGTTACCTGACGGGGTCCCCTGAAGCTTTCTTT. This encodes CASSYLTGSPEAFF.

DNA of the CDR3: TGTGCCAGCACCTCGTTTCTTGGGTTGAGGGATACGCAGTATTTT. Encoded protein: CASTSFLGLRDTQYF. This chain links TRBV27 with TRBJ2-3; D uncertain. The ends were cut back, 7 bases at V and 6 bases at J, with 20 bases in the middle. In germline, CDR1 is MNHEY, CDR2 SMNVEV (reference sequence). CDR3 length equals 15 residues.

The V gene is TRBV5-1, the J gene TRBJ2-5, with 8 bases identical to TRBD1. This CDR3 region has 14 residues. Germline CDR1 is SGHRS and CDR2 is YFSETQ. The V gene end was trimmed by 4 bases and the J gene end by 1 base; junction bases not matched to a gene: 3. The CDR3 nucleotides are TGCGCCAGCAGCGCGGGACAGGCCCAAGAGACCCAGTACTTC. Protein sequence: CASSAGQAQETQYF.

As concerns this clone: This CDR3 is also generated by other DNA sequences in the sample. This rearrangement joins TRBV28 to TRBJ1-5; 7 positions match TRBD1. Germline V gene sequence: CDR1 MDHEN, CDR2 SYDVKM. This CDR3 has 14 amino acids. Trimming at V came to 4 bases and at J to 3 bases, leaving 3 bases not matched to a gene. CDR3 bases: TGTGCCAGCAGTTCGGGACAGCTCAATCAGCCCCAGCATTTT. Translation: CASSSGQLNQPQHF.

The rearrangement joins TRBV18 to TRBJ2-1; 9 bases agree with TRBD2. Germline V gene data show CDR1 as KGHSH and CDR2 as LQKENI. V lost 5 bases and J lost 4; bases outside the gene matches: 9. The CDR3 extends over 16 amino acids. For the CDR3, the DNA is TGTGCCAGCTCATTGGGACTAGCTGACGTATACAATGAGCAGTTCTTC. As protein: CASSLGLADVYNEQFF.

The chain has TRBV29-1 and TRBJ1-1, with D tentatively TRBD1 (6 bases). The ends were cut back, 7 bases at V and 1 base at J, with 19 bases in the middle. The CDR3 has 15 residues. From germline, CDR1 is SQVTM and CDR2 ANQGSEA. CDR3 loop: CSANREGPQNTEAFF. The CDR3 DNA reads as TGCAGCGCGAACAGGGAGGGGCCCCAGAACACTGAAGCTTTCTTT. Based on the CDR3 plus reference TRBV29-1 and TRBJ1-1, the full variable domain is SAVISQKPSRDICQRGTSLTIQCQVDSQVTMMFWYRQQPGQSLTLIATANQGSEATYESGFVIDKFPISRPNLTFSTLTVSNMSPEDSSIYLCSANREGPQNTEAFFGQGTRLTVV.